These T cell receptor beta chains were read from a single sample in a study of cytomegalovirus exposure and HLA in healthy donors. Some clones are missing from TCRdb's copy, which holds only in-frame ones; the method was immunoSEQ multiplex PCR. The profile shows approximately 150,000 clones, approximately 77% of them singletons. Sequencing input: PBMCs. These receptors all come from a male donor in good health and CMV-seropositive. CDR3s include the opening cysteine and the closing phenylalanine or tryptophan. Fields, in order: J gene, V gene, D gene, clone size, CDR3 protein, CDR3 DNA. D genes are given only for firm matches. Where a row states a size, it is once, few, many or the class of an expanded clone; other rows omit it.

J gene: TRBJ1-1
V gene: TRBV7-8
D gene: TRBD1
clone size: -
CDR3 protein: CASSPLTGMNTEAFF
CDR3 DNA: TGTGCCAGCAGCCCTCTGACAGGGATGAACACTGAAGCTTTCTTT

J gene: TRBJ2-2
V gene: TRBV9
D gene: -
clone size: -
CDR3 protein: CASSENRVTNTGELFF
CDR3 DNA: TGTGCCAGCAGCGAAAACAGGGTAACGAACACCGGGGAGCTGTTTTTT

J gene: TRBJ1-1
V gene: TRBV10-3
D gene: -
clone size: -
CDR3 protein: CAISGGGDGTEAFF
CDR3 DNA: TGTGCCATCAGTGGCGGGGGGGATGGGACTGAAGCTTTCTTT

J gene: TRBJ1-4
V gene: TRBV5-6
D gene: TRBD1
clone size: -
CDR3 protein: CASSQGQATNEKLFF
CDR3 DNA: TGTGCCAGCAGCCAGGGACAGGCAACTAATGAAAAACTGTTTTTT

J gene: TRBJ1-1
V gene: TRBV6-6
D gene: -
clone size: -
CDR3 protein: CASSYGGEGTEAFF
CDR3 DNA: TGTGCCAGCAGTTACGGTGGGGAGGGCACTGAAGCTTTCTTT

J gene: TRBJ1-1
V gene: TRBV7-2
D gene: TRBD1
clone size: -
CDR3 protein: CASSLDGTGRTEAFF
CDR3 DNA: TGTGCCAGCAGCTTAGATGGGACAGGGCGCACTGAAGCTTTCTTT

J gene: TRBJ2-2
V gene: TRBV12-5
D gene: -
clone size: -
CDR3 protein: CASGLVGGATGELFF
CDR3 DNA: TGTGCTAGTGGTTTGGTTGGGGGCGCGACCGGGGAGCTGTTTTTT

J gene: TRBJ1-2
V gene: TRBV6-5
D gene: TRBD1
clone size: -
CDR3 protein: CASSVTGGGSYGYTF
CDR3 DNA: TGTGCCAGCAGTGTTACAGGGGGCGGGAGCTATGGCTACACCTTC

J gene: TRBJ1-5
V gene: TRBV6-5
D gene: -
clone size: -
CDR3 protein: CASSYDGSSNQPQHF
CDR3 DNA: TGTGCCAGCAGTTATGACGGGAGTAGCAATCAGCCCCAGCATTTT

J gene: TRBJ1-3
V gene: TRBV29-1
D gene: -
clone size: few
CDR3 protein: CSVEKEGSGNTIYF
CDR3 DNA: TGCAGCGTTGAAAAGGAGGGGTCAGGAAACACCATATATTTT

J gene: TRBJ1-1
V gene: TRBV5-1
D gene: -
clone size: few
CDR3 protein: CASSSVTGNTEAFF
CDR3 DNA: TGCGCCAGCAGCTCCGTAACGGGGAACACTGAAGCTTTCTTT

J gene: TRBJ1-6
V gene: TRBV5-6
D gene: TRBD1
clone size: few
CDR3 protein: CASSWGDSRITVSPLHF
CDR3 DNA: TGTGCCAGCAGCTGGGGGGACAGCCGGATTACGGTGTCACCCCTCCACTTT

J gene: TRBJ2-5
V gene: TRBV7-6
D gene: -
clone size: -
CDR3 protein: CASSLTRETQYF
CDR3 DNA: TGTGCCAGCAGCTTAACTAGAGAGACCCAGTACTTC

J gene: TRBJ2-3
V gene: TRBV7-9
D gene: TRBD2
clone size: once
CDR3 protein: CASISLYSGEPADTQYF
CDR3 DNA: TGTGCCAGCATATCTTTATATAGCGGGGAGCCAGCGGATACGCAGTATTTT

J gene: TRBJ2-7
V gene: TRBV5-4
D gene: -
clone size: once
CDR3 protein: CASSQQGRYEQYF
CDR3 DNA: TGTGCCAGCAGCCAGCAGGGTAGATACGAGCAGTACTTC

J gene: TRBJ2-2
V gene: TRBV30
D gene: -
clone size: -
CDR3 protein: CAWTGVTSRGELFF
CDR3 DNA: TGTGCCTGGACCGGGGTTACCTCTCGCGGGGAGCTGTTTTTT

J gene: TRBJ2-1
V gene: TRBV9
D gene: -
clone size: -
CDR3 protein: CASTVGDSNEQFF
CDR3 DNA: TGTGCCAGCACCGTCGGGGACTCCAATGAGCAGTTCTTC

J gene: TRBJ1-5
V gene: TRBV27
D gene: TRBD1
clone size: -
CDR3 protein: CASSITGDQPQHF
CDR3 DNA: TGTGCCAGCAGCATTACAGGGGACCAGCCCCAGCATTTT

J gene: TRBJ2-1
V gene: TRBV7-9
D gene: TRBD2
clone size: -
CDR3 protein: CASSLGSGGRYNEQFF
CDR3 DNA: TGTGCCAGCAGCTTAGGTAGCGGGGGGCGGTACAATGAGCAGTTCTTC

J gene: TRBJ2-2
V gene: TRBV6-1
D gene: -
clone size: -
CDR3 protein: CATEKTSLGELFF
CDR3 DNA: TGTGCCACAGAAAAAACATCCTTGGGGGAGCTGTTTTTT

J gene: TRBJ2-7
V gene: TRBV30
D gene: -
clone size: -
CDR3 protein: CAWSSSLLFYEQYF
CDR3 DNA: TGTGCCTGGAGCTCCTCTTTACTGTTTTACGAGCAGTACTTC

J gene: TRBJ1-2
V gene: TRBV5-6
D gene: -
clone size: -
CDR3 protein: CASSLPYPRGGDGYTF
CDR3 DNA: TGTGCCAGCAGCTTGCCCTATCCCAGGGGCGGCGATGGCTACACCTTC

J gene: TRBJ1-4
V gene: TRBV9
D gene: TRBD1
clone size: -
CDR3 protein: CASSLMGRQGQEKLFF
CDR3 DNA: TGTGCCAGCAGTCTTATGGGGCGACAGGGCCAGGAAAAACTGTTTTTT

J gene: TRBJ2-3
V gene: TRBV10-2
D gene: -
clone size: -
CDR3 protein: CASSEDGQTQYF
CDR3 DNA: TGCGCCAGCAGTGAGGATGGCCAAACGCAGTATTTT

J gene: TRBJ1-1
V gene: TRBV12-5
D gene: -
clone size: -
CDR3 protein: CASGLGQAVNTEAFF
CDR3 DNA: TGTGCTAGTGGTTTGGGACAGGCGGTGAACACTGAAGCTTTCTTT

J gene: TRBJ1-1
V gene: TRBV25-1
D gene: -
clone size: -
CDR3 protein: CASRGADTPNTEAFF
CDR3 DNA: TGTGCCAGCAGAGGGGCAGATACCCCGAACACTGAAGCTTTCTTT

J gene: TRBJ1-1
V gene: TRBV5-1
D gene: -
clone size: -
CDR3 protein: CASTSGGVNTEAFF
CDR3 DNA: TGCGCCAGCACCTCGGGGGGCGTCAACACTGAAGCTTTCTTT

J gene: TRBJ1-6
V gene: TRBV7-9
D gene: -
clone size: -
CDR3 protein: CASSRTDNSPLHF
CDR3 DNA: TGTGCCAGCAGTCGGACAGATAATTCACCCCTCCACTTT

J gene: TRBJ1-3
V gene: TRBV11-2
D gene: -
clone size: -
CDR3 protein: CASSSDLISGNTIYF
CDR3 DNA: TGTGCCAGCAGCTCGGACTTGATCTCTGGAAACACCATATATTTT

J gene: TRBJ2-2
V gene: TRBV7-2
D gene: TRBD2
clone size: -
CDR3 protein: CASSSPGTRTGELFF
CDR3 DNA: TGTGCCAGCAGCTCGCCCGGGACTAGAACCGGGGAGCTGTTTTTT

J gene: TRBJ2-2
V gene: TRBV9
D gene: -
clone size: -
CDR3 protein: CASSARGGELFF
CDR3 DNA: TGTGCCAGCAGCGCACGGGGCGGGGAGCTGTTTTTT

J gene: TRBJ2-2
V gene: TRBV9
D gene: TRBD2
clone size: -
CDR3 protein: CASSGRETGELFF
CDR3 DNA: TGTGCCAGCAGCGGGCGGGAGACCGGGGAGCTGTTTTTT

J gene: TRBJ1-1
V gene: TRBV19
D gene: TRBD1
clone size: -
CDR3 protein: CASSADRGNTEAFF
CDR3 DNA: TGTGCCAGTAGTGCGGACAGGGGCAACACTGAAGCTTTCTTT

J gene: TRBJ2-7
V gene: TRBV4-1
D gene: -
clone size: -
CDR3 protein: CASRRGGDSYEQYF
CDR3 DNA: TGCGCCAGCAGAAGGGGGGGGGACTCCTACGAGCAGTACTTC

J gene: TRBJ1-1
V gene: TRBV5-6
D gene: TRBD1
clone size: -
CDR3 protein: CASSSLGQGTTEAFF
CDR3 DNA: TGTGCCAGCAGCTCCCTAGGACAGGGGACCACTGAAGCTTTCTTT

J gene: TRBJ2-7
V gene: TRBV5-4
D gene: TRBD1
clone size: -
CDR3 protein: CASSFRTGDYEQYF
CDR3 DNA: TGTGCCAGCAGCTTCCGGACAGGGGACTACGAGCAGTACTTC

J gene: TRBJ2-1
V gene: TRBV7-8
D gene: TRBD1
clone size: -
CDR3 protein: CASSTLDRGRFRYNEQFF
CDR3 DNA: TGTGCCAGCAGCACCTTGGACAGGGGGCGGTTCCGTTACAATGAGCAGTTCTTC

J gene: TRBJ1-5
V gene: TRBV7-9
D gene: -
clone size: -
CDR3 protein: CASSLDHSNQPQHF
CDR3 DNA: TGTGCCAGCAGCTTAGATCATAGCAATCAGCCCCAGCATTTT

J gene: TRBJ2-7
V gene: TRBV2
D gene: TRBD2
clone size: -
CDR3 protein: CASSEREGRRRGYEQYF
CDR3 DNA: TGTGCCAGCAGTGAAAGGGAGGGCAGGCGACGCGGCTACGAGCAGTACTTC

J gene: TRBJ1-1
V gene: TRBV4-3
D gene: TRBD1
clone size: -
CDR3 protein: CASSQEYRGQGNAEAFF
CDR3 DNA: TGCGCCAGCAGCCAAGAATACAGGGGGCAGGGTAACGCTGAAGCTTTCTTT

J gene: TRBJ2-1
V gene: TRBV7-8
D gene: -
clone size: -
CDR3 protein: CASSLGRTASYNEQFF
CDR3 DNA: TGTGCCAGCAGCTTAGGCCGGACAGCTTCCTACAATGAGCAGTTCTTC

J gene: TRBJ2-5
V gene: TRBV2
D gene: TRBD2
clone size: -
CDR3 protein: CASSFRGAGGQYF
CDR3 DNA: TGTGCCAGCAGTTTTCGCGGGGCCGGGGGGCAGTACTTC

J gene: TRBJ2-5
V gene: TRBV13
D gene: TRBD1
clone size: -
CDR3 protein: CASSSTNQQGLNF
CDR3 DNA: TGTGCCAGCAGCTCGACTAACCAACAGGGGCTGAACTTC

J gene: TRBJ2-7
V gene: TRBV6-6
D gene: -
clone size: -
CDR3 protein: CASSRTGTTDPYEQYF
CDR3 DNA: TGTGCCAGCAGTCGAACCGGGACAACCGATCCCTACGAGCAGTACTTC

J gene: TRBJ2-7
V gene: TRBV27
D gene: -
clone size: -
CDR3 protein: CASSLFGPYEQYF
CDR3 DNA: TGTGCCAGCAGTTTATTTGGGCCTTACGAGCAGTACTTC

J gene: TRBJ1-2
V gene: TRBV7-2
D gene: TRBD1
clone size: -
CDR3 protein: CASSLESDRGRGYTF
CDR3 DNA: TGTGCCAGCAGCTTAGAATCCGACAGGGGGCGTGGCTACACCTTC

J gene: TRBJ2-7
V gene: TRBV9
D gene: TRBD2
clone size: -
CDR3 protein: CASSVDLGRDEQYF
CDR3 DNA: TGTGCCAGCAGCGTAGACTTAGGGAGGGACGAGCAGTACTTC